The 17 T cell receptor beta chains listed next were all sequenced from one sample in a study of human T cells and chemical hapten exposure. One entry per CDR3 protein, called by TCRdb with MiXCR from the RACE reads. The sample contains about 360,000 distinct CDR3 sequences, 4% to 5.5% of which appear only once. Sample time point: patch test 1, 2 weeks after DPC sensitization. The treatment is: therapeutic diphenylcyclopropenone sensitization with weekly scalp DPC. Source: whole blood, taken in connection with sensitization to the hapten diphenylcyclopropenone (DPC). These TCRs come from a woman in her forties or fifties with alopecia areata. Some clones in this sample may be carry-over from other donors' samples.

This clonotype was counted many times. CDR3 in amino acids: CASSATGYFSPVGQYF. The CDR3 DNA reads TGTGCCAGCAGCGCCACGGGGTATTTTTCCCCCGTTGGGCAGTACTTC. This chain joins TRBV21-1 and TRBJ2-7; TRBD1, as called in the table, went unchecked against the DNA. TRBV21-1 is designated a pseudogene. The CDR3 spans 16 residues.

There are a few counts of this clonotype. V gene TRBV20-1 combines with J gene TRBJ1-1; 8 nucleotides align to TRBD1. This CDR3 region has 15 residues. Per the germline V gene, CDR1 is DFQATT and CDR2 is SNEGSKA (reference sequence). V was clipped by 0 bases and J by 4 bases; unmatched bases: 7. The CDR3, as DNA: TGCAGTGCTAGAGATAGCGGACAGGGCGGCACTGAAGCTTTCTTT. This encodes CSARDSGQGGTEAFF.

Comments on this clonotype: Possible read error: a much larger clone is one base away. The chain combines TRBV27 with TRBJ1-1, with 7 bases identical to TRBD1. V lost 11 bases and J lost 0; bases outside the gene matches: 6. Germline assignment: CDR1 MNHEY and CDR2 SMNVEV (reference sequence). The CDR3 extends over 13 amino acids. The CDR3 reads CAARRGMNTEAFF. In DNA form, the CDR3 reads TGTGCCGCCCGCAGGGGGATGAACACTGAAGCTTTCTTT.

This clonotype was observed at least ten times. The chain links TRBV6-2 or TRBV6-3 to TRBJ1-5, with 7 bases matching TRBD1. Trimming took 5 bases from V and 0 from J; bases not matched to a gene: 7. Germline V gives CDR1 MNHEY, CDR2 SVGEGT. The CDR3 sequence is 16 residues long. DNA for the CDR3: TGTGCCAGCAGTCCCTGGACAGGCGATAGCAATCAGCCCCAGCATTTT. The encoded protein is CASSPWTGDSNQPQHF.

The rearrangement uses TRBV7-9 and TRBJ1-2; a possible D gene is TRBD1 (6 bases). The germline gives CDR1 SEHNR, CDR2 FQNEAQ (reference sequence). CDR3 length: 15 residues. V shed 5 bases and J shed 5 bases, with 18 bases lying between them. The chain's CDR3 is CASSPPGHDYYGYTF. Here the CDR3 DNA reads TGTGCCAGCAGCCCGCCGGGACACGATTATTATGGCTACACCTTC. Combining the CDR3 with reference TRBV7-9 and TRBJ1-2 gives the whole variable domain DTGVSQNPRHKITKRGQNVTFRCDPISEHNRLYWYRQTLGQGPEFLTYFQNEAQLEKSRLLSDRFSAERPKGSFSTLEIQRTEQGDSAMYLCASSPPGHDYYGYTFGSGTRLTVV.

This clonotype was counted between two and nine times. This chain links TRBV30 with TRBJ2-3, with D hard to call. V dropped 1 base and J dropped 0 bases, with 11 bases sitting between them. The CDR3 is made up of 15 amino acids. CDR1 and CDR2 from the germline V gene are GTSNPN and SVGIG (reference sequence). The CDR3 here is CAWSAPTSSTDTQYF. The CDR3 DNA reads TGTGCCTGGAGTGCACCTACTTCTAGCACAGATACGCAGTATTTT.

This clonotype was seen more than once but under ten times. The chain couples TRBV2 to TRBJ2-7, with D perhaps assigned TRBD1 or TRBD2 (7 bases each). The ends were cut back, 3 bases at V and 6 bases at J, with 15 bases in the middle. This CDR3 has 14 amino acids. Germline-derived CDR1 and CDR2 are SNHLY and FYNNEI. CDR3: CASSDTRGGGEQYF. CDR3 DNA: TGTGCCAGCAGTGACACCAGGGGGGGTGGCGAGCAGTACTTC.

This clonotype was found many times. The chain combines TRBV29-1 with TRBJ2-3, with a possible D match to TRBD1 (6 bases). This CDR3 is 13 amino acids long. V lost 4 bases, J lost 5 bases, and 13 bases lay in between. Per germline, CDR1 SQVTM and CDR2 ANQGSEA. The CDR3: CSVGGLGGDTQYF. As DNA, the CDR3 is TGCAGCGTTGGTGGTCTAGGGGGAGATACGCAGTATTTT.

The sample holds many counts of this clonotype. The rearrangement uses TRBV19 and TRBJ2-2, with D tentatively TRBD1 (6 bases). Germline-derived CDR1 and CDR2 are LNHDA and SQIVND (reference sequence). The CDR3 length is 15 residues. V was clipped by 1 base and J by 4 bases, with 10 bases between them. CDR3: CASSIAFRGTGELFF. As DNA, the CDR3 is TGTGCCAGTAGTATAGCTTTCAGGGGCACCGGGGAGCTGTTTTTT.

This clonotype has ten or more counts. This chain uses TRBV11-2 with TRBJ2-4; D tentatively reads TRBD1 or TRBD2 (5 bases each). This CDR3 has 11 amino acids. The germline CDR1 and CDR2 sequences are SGHAT and FQNNGV. V shed 5 bases and J shed 8 bases, with 7 bases lying between them. The CDR3 protein is CASSLGDIQYF. The CDR3 nucleotides are TGTGCCAGCAGCCTGGGGGACATTCAGTACTTC. The full variable domain, rest sourced from reference TRBV11-2 and TRBJ2-4, is EAGVAQSPRYKIIEKRQSVAFWCNPISGHATLYWYQQILGQGPKLLIQFQNNGVVDDSQLPKDRFSAERLKGVDSTLKIQPAKLEDSAVYLCASSLGDIQYFGAGTRLSVL.

In this sample, this clonotype turned up many times. The chain couples TRBV28 to TRBJ2-7, with a weak D call TRBD2 (6 bases). This CDR3 spans 15 amino acids. V was pared by 6 bases and J by 4 bases, with 19 bases between. The V gene's germline CDR1 is MDHEN and CDR2 SYDVKM. The CDR3: CASSSGGSGIYEQYF. CDR3 DNA: TGTGCCAGCAGCTCCGGGGGTAGCGGAATTTACGAGCAGTACTTC.

There are many counts of this clonotype. The V call is TRBV7-6, the J call TRBJ2-5, with D possibly matching TRBD2 (6 bases). CDR1 and CDR2 from the germline V gene are SGHVS and FNYEAQ. The CDR3 extends over 16 amino acids. V gave up 7 bases and J gave up 2 bases, with 20 bases separating them. CDR3 residues: CASIQRGSGGQETQYF. CDR3 DNA: TGTGCCAGCATTCAGAGGGGTAGCGGAGGGCAAGAGACCCAGTACTTC.

The sample holds many counts of this clonotype. The chain uses TRBV18 and TRBJ1-2; 12 nucleotides align to TRBD1. V shed 3 bases and J 8 bases; nucleotides not matched to a gene: 4. This CDR3 is built from 14 residues. CDR1 and CDR2 from the germline V gene are KGHSH and LQKENI. The CDR3 DNA sequence: TGTGCCAGCTCACCGGGACAGGGGGCAAAAGGCTACACCTTC. Residues: CASSPGQGAKGYTF.

The V call is TRBV5-6, the J call TRBJ2-1; D remains ambiguous. V dropped 0 bases and J dropped 3 bases, with 4 bases sitting between them. This CDR3 is 13 amino acids long. The germline V gene encodes CDR1 SGHDT and CDR2 YYEEEE. CDR3 residues: CASSLEIYNEQFF. The CDR3 DNA reads TGTGCCAGCAGCTTGGAAATCTACAATGAGCAGTTCTTC.

This clonotype was seen ten or more times. The genes are TRBV7-2 and TRBJ2-3, with D unresolved. V lost 4 bases to trimming and J lost 0 bases, with 14 bases between them. The CDR3 is 16 amino acids. Per the germline V gene, CDR1 is SGHTA and CDR2 is FQGNSA. CDR3 amino acids: CASSSPPGHSTDTQYF. The CDR3 nucleotides read TGTGCCAGCAGCTCACCCCCCGGCCACAGCACAGATACGCAGTATTTT. The whole variable domain, filled in from reference TRBV7-2 and TRBJ2-3, reads GAGVSQSPSNKVTEKGKDVELRCDPISGHTALYWYRQSLGQGLEFLIYFQGNSAPDKSGLPSDRFSAERTGGSVSTLTIQRTQQEDSAVYLCASSSPPGHSTDTQYFGPGTRLTVL.

The chain carries TRBV11-2 and TRBJ2-3; 9 nucleotides agree with TRBD1. The CDR3 sequence is 17 residues long. V shed 5 bases and J 2 bases; nucleotides not matched to a gene: 11. The germline V gene has CDR1 SGHAT and CDR2 FQNNGV. The CDR3 nucleotides are TGTGCCAGCAGCCTACCCCAGGGACAGGGTTACACAGATACGCAGTATTTT. Its translation: CASSLPQGQGYTDTQYF.

This clonotype turned up a few times. V usage is TRBV7-6 and J usage is TRBJ2-3; D is undetermined. The V end lost 3 bases, the J end lost 8 bases, and 15 bases lay between the germline ends. Germline CDR1 and CDR2: SGHVS and FNYEAQ. CDR3 length equals 14 residues. Here the CDR3 DNA reads TGTGCCAGCAGCTTGCAGTCGAAGCAGAGTACGCAGTATTTT. As protein: CASSLQSKQSTQYF.